This entry lists 14 T cell receptor beta chains sequenced from one sample in a study of blood T cells in healthy people across ages. Primers used in a second PCR of roughly 6 to 11 cycles were a sample-barcoded 5' primer and a J-beta primer mix. TCRdb ran MiXCR on the 5' RACE reads and lists one entry per CDR3 protein. Among about 970,000 distinct CDR3 sequences listed, just over 50% were seen once. Sequencing was done on a sample of blood. These receptor sequences come from a woman aged 60-75 years in good health.

V usage is TRBV4-1 and J usage is TRBJ2-1, with D uncertain. This CDR3 has 16 residues. Trimming removed 0 bases at V and 10 bases at J, with 19 bases between. Germline values: CDR1 MGHRA, CDR2 YSYEKL. CDR3 sequence reads: CASSQDECQAVGEQFF. The CDR3 DNA is TGCGCCAGCAGCCAAGACGAGTGCCAGGCCGTGGGGGAGCAGTTCTTC.

This clonotype showed up just a few times. The chain employs TRBV7-2 and TRBJ2-7, with a weak D call TRBD2 (6 bases). V lost 6 bases to trimming and J lost 3 bases, with 15 bases between them. The CDR3 has 14 residues. The germline gives CDR1 SGHTA, CDR2 FQGNSA. The CDR3 loop is CASSPRRAGYEQYF. The CDR3 region has the DNA TGTGCCAGCAGTCCCCGTCGAGCGGGCTACGAGCAGTACTTC.

On this clonotype itself: An end of the junction does not agree with germline; a read error may underlie this. The chain combines TRBV27 with TRBJ2-6; 10 bases map to TRBD2. The CDR3 length is 17 residues. The germline V gene encodes CDR1 MNHEY and CDR2 SMNVEV (reference sequence). CDR3 in amino acids: CASRALAGAIGANALTF. In DNA, the CDR3 is TGTGCCAGCAGAGCCCTAGCGGGAGCAATTGGGGCCAACGCCCTGACTTTC. The full variable domain, with the rest looked up from reference TRBV27 and TRBJ2-6, is EAQVTQNPRYLITVTGKKLTVTCSQNMNHEYMSWYRQDPGLGLRQIYYSMNVEVTDKGDVPEGYKVSRKEKRNFPLILESPSPNQTSLYFCASRALAGAIGANALTFGAGSRLTVL.

The chain has TRBV20-1 and TRBJ1-2, with D possibly being TRBD1 (5 bases). The V gene lost 2 bases and the J gene lost 6 bases, with 7 bases spanning the gap. This CDR3 region has 11 residues. Looked up from germline, CDR1 is DFQATT and CDR2 is SNEGSKA (reference sequence). DNA for the CDR3: TGCAGTGCTAGAATAGGGGATGGCTACACCTTC. Amino acids: CSARIGDGYTF.

The chain joins TRBV7-2 to TRBJ2-3, with D possibly TRBD2 on 5 matching bases. The V and J ends lost 4 bases and 2 bases respectively, with 16 bases between them. There are 16 residues in the CDR3. The germline V gene encodes CDR1 SGHTA and CDR2 FQGNSA. DNA of the CDR3: TGTGCCAGCAGCTCCACCCGGACTCAGATCACAGATACGCAGTATTTT. Protein product: CASSSTRTQITDTQYF.

This rearrangement joins TRBV7-9 to TRBJ2-1, with D possibly matching TRBD1 (6 bases). Trimming took off 7 bases at V and 8 bases at J, with 15 bases between the two ends. The CDR3 runs 13 residues. The germline CDR1 and CDR2 sequences are SEHNR and FQNEAQ (reference sequence). CDR3 sequence (DNA): TGTGCCAGCACAAACAGGGATATCGATGAGCAGTTCTTC. Translation gives CASTNRDIDEQFF.

The chain carries TRBV29-1 and TRBJ2-7; D remains unclear. V lost 4 bases to trimming and J lost 2 bases, with 9 bases between them. Per the germline V gene, CDR1 is SQVTM and CDR2 is ANQGSEA. CDR3 length: 12 residues. Here the CDR3 reads CSVARAPYEQYF. The CDR3 nucleotides read TGCAGCGTTGCCCGGGCCCCCTACGAGCAGTACTTC.

This chain connects TRBV24-1 to TRBJ2-3; tentative D call: TRBD1 (5 bases). V lost 5 bases, J lost 2 bases, and 13 bases lay in between. Germline V gene data show CDR1 as KGHDR and CDR2 as SFDVKD. This CDR3 spans 15 amino acids. The CDR3 nucleotides read TGTGCCACCAGTGCGCGCGACAGTCCCACAGATACGCAGTATTTT. Its protein product is CATSARDSPTDTQYF.

This chain joins TRBV27 and TRBJ2-6, with TRBD2 identical over 13 bases. CDR1 MNHEY and CDR2 SMNVEV come from the germline V gene (reference sequence). Losses at the gene ends were 5 bases for V and 0 bases for J; bases not matched to a gene: 4. The CDR3 sequence is 18 residues long. Here the CDR3 reads CASSQGLAGTSGANVLTF. The DNA for the CDR3 is TGTGCCAGCAGTCAGGGACTAGCGGGGACCTCTGGGGCCAACGTCCTGACTTTC.

The chain recombines TRBV28 with TRBJ1-2, with D tentatively TRBD1 (5 bases). CDR1 is MDHEN and CDR2 is SYDVKM in the germline V gene. The CDR3 has 14 amino acids. V lost 6 bases and J 2 bases, leaving 13 bases between the germline ends. The CDR3 loop reads CASRSTGINYGYTF. The CDR3 DNA follows: TGTGCCAGCAGATCTACAGGAATAAACTATGGCTACACCTTC.

This chain joins TRBV20-1 and TRBJ1-5, with D possibly TRBD1 on 6 matching bases. Trimming pared 1 base from V and 4 bases from J, leaving 8 bases between. The CDR3 length is 13 residues. Germline V gene sequence: CDR1 DFQATT, CDR2 SNEGSKA (reference sequence). The CDR3 loop is CSARVGGNQPQHF. The CDR3, as DNA: TGCAGTGCTAGAGTAGGGGGTAATCAGCCCCAGCATTTT.

The chain has TRBV6-1 and TRBJ2-6; 8 bases are a match to TRBD1. Germline CDR1 is MNHNS and CDR2 is SASEGT. Trimming took 5 bases from V and 2 from J; bases not matched to a gene: 20. The CDR3 spans 21 residues. DNA for the CDR3: TGTGCCAGCAGTCGGTTCAGACTGACCAGGGGGCGTGAACCTGGGGCCAACGTCCTGACTTTC. As protein: CASSRFRLTRGREPGANVLTF.

The gene calls are TRBV10-2 and TRBJ1-1; D is possibly TRBD1 (6 bases). Trimming left V 7 bases short and J 1 base short, with 16 bases between. The CDR3 runs 15 residues. CDR1 is WSHSY and CDR2 is SAAADI in the germline V gene. The CDR3 is CASIWRGIGNTEAFF. The CDR3 DNA reads as TGCGCCAGCATATGGAGGGGGATTGGGAACACTGAAGCTTTCTTT.

CDR3 region: CASSFSRTSSYEQYF. The CDR3 bases are TGTGCCAGCAGCTTCTCGCGGACGAGCTCCTACGAGCAGTACTTC. The chain employs TRBV7-9 and TRBJ2-7; D gene unclear. Germline V lookup: CDR1 SEHNR, CDR2 FQNEAQ (reference sequence). The CDR3 totals 15 residues. Trimming shortened V by 3 bases and J by 0 bases, and 12 bases separated the two germline ends.